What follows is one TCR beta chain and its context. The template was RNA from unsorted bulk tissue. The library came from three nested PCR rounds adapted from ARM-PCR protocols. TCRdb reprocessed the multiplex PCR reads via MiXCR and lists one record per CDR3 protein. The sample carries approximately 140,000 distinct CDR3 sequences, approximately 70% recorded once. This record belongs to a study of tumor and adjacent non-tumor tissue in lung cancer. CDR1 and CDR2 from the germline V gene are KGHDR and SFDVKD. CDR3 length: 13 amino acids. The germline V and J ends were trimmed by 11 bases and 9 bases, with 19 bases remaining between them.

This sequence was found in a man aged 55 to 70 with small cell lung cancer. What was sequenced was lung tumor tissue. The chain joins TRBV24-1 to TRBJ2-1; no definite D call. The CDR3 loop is CAISHGSGGEQFF. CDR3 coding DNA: TGTGCCATCAGCCACGGATCAGGCGGTGAGCAGTTCTTC.